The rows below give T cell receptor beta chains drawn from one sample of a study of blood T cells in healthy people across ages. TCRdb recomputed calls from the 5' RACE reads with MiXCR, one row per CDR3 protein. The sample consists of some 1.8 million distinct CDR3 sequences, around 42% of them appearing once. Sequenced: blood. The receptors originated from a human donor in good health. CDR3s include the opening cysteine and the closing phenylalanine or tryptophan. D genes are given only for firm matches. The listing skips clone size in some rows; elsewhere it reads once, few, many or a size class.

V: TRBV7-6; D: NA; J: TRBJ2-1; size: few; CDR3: CASSLISSGQFF; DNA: TGTGCCAGCAGCTTAATCTCATCAGGGCAGTTCTTC
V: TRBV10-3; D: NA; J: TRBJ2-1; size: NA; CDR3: CAITEGVLNEQFF; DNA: TGTGCCATCACCGAGGGAGTACTCAATGAGCAGTTCTTC
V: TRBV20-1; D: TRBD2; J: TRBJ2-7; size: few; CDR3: CSARGLAGEAYEQYF; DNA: TGCAGTGCTAGGGGACTAGCGGGCGAGGCCTACGAGCAGTACTTC
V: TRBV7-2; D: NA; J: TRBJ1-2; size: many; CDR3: CASSLQGSGYTF; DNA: TGTGCCAGCAGCTTACAGGGTTCTGGCTACACCTTC
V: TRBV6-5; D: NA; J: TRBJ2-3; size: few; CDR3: CASSYSINRPEDTQYF; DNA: TGTGCCAGCAGTTACTCGATAAACAGGCCGGAAGATACGCAGTATTTT
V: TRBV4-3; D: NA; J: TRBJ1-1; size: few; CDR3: CASTPGTGQVYEAFF; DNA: TGCGCCAGCACCCCAGGTACAGGTCAGGTATATGAAGCTTTCTTT
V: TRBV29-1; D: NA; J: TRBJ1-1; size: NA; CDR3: CSVVRGDGYEAFF; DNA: TGCAGCGTTGTACGAGGGGACGGGTATGAAGCTTTCTTT
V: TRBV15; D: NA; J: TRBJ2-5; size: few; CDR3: CATSRETGETQYF; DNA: TGTGCCACCAGCAGGGAGACGGGCGAGACCCAGTACTTC
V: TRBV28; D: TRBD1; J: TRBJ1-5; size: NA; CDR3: CASSTTGGMGNQPQHF; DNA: TGTGCCAGCAGTACAACAGGGGGCATGGGCAATCAGCCCCAGCATTTT
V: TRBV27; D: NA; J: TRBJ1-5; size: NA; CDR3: CARKSDGASNQPQHF; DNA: TGTGCCAGAAAATCGGACGGAGCTAGCAATCAGCCCCAGCATTTT
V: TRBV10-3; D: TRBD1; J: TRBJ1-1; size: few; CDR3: CATRPQPGQINTEAFF; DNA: TGTGCCACCAGACCACAACCGGGACAGATAAACACTGAAGCTTTCTTT
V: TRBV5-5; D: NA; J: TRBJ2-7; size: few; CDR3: CASSLAVRFGQGRIITYEQYF; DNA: TGTGCCAGCAGCTTGGCCGTTCGTTTTGGGCAGGGTCGGATCATCACCTACGAGCAGTACTTC
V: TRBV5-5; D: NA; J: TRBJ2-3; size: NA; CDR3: CASSFKAADTQYF; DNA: TGTGCCAGCAGCTTTAAGGCGGCAGATACGCAGTATTTT
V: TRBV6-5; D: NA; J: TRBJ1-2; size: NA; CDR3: CASRSIQGPYGYTF; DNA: TGTGCCAGCAGATCAATACAGGGACCCTATGGCTACACCTTC
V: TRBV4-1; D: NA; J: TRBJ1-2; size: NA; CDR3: CASSHPSRGLHGYTF; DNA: TGCGCCAGCAGCCACCCCAGTCGGGGCCTTCATGGCTACACCTTC
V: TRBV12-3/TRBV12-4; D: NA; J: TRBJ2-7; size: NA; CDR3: CASSARLGLTYEQYF; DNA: TGTGCCAGCAGTGCCCGCTTGGGGCTAACCTACGAGCAGTACTTC
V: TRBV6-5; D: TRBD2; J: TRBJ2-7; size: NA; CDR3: CASSRRLALSYNEQYF; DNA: TGTGCCAGCAGCCGCAGACTAGCGTTGTCCTACAATGAGCAGTACTTC
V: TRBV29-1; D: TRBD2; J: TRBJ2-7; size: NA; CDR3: CSVEDAGDYAPYEQYF; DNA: TGCAGCGTTGAAGATGCGGGGGACTACGCGCCCTACGAGCAGTACTTC
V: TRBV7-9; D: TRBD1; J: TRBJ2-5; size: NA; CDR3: CASSLSGQGHNEQYF; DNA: TGTGCCAGCAGCTTAAGCGGACAGGGCCACAATGAGCAGTACTTC
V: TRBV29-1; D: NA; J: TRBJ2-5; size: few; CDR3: CSVEDRVVETQYF; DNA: TGCAGCGTTGAAGATAGGGTTGTGGAGACCCAGTACTTC
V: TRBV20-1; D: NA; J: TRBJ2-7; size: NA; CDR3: CSARGPPSYEQYF; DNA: TGCAGTGCTAGGGGCCCCCCCTCCTACGAGCAGTACTTC
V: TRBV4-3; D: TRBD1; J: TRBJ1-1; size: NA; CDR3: CAGSQENRGDTEAFF; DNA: TGCGCCGGCAGCCAAGAAAACAGGGGAGACACTGAAGCTTTCTTT
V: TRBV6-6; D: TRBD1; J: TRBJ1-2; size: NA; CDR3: CASSQDRLSSYGYTF; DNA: TGTGCCAGCAGTCAGGACAGGCTATCCAGTTATGGCTACACCTTC
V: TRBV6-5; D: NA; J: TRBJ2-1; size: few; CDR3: CASAAVNLRGEQFF; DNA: TGTGCCAGCGCGGCCGTTAACTTACGTGGGGAGCAGTTCTTC
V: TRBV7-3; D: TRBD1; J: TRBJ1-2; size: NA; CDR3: CASSLNGGGHYGYTF; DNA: TGTGCCAGCAGCTTAAATGGAGGGGGCCACTATGGCTACACCTTC
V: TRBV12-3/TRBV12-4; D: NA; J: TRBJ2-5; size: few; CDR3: CASSLYGGQGWQETQYF; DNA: TGTGCCAGCAGTTTATACGGTGGGCAGGGATGGCAAGAGACCCAGTACTTC
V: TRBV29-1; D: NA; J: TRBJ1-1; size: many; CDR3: CSVEGQGGTEAFF; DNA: TGCAGCGTTGAAGGGCAGGGTGGAACTGAAGCTTTCTTT